Listed below are T cell receptor beta chains from one sample, sequenced in a study of cytomegalovirus exposure and HLA in healthy donors. Libraries were prepared by immunoSEQ multiplex PCR; TCRdb keeps only in-frame clonotypes and omits some of them. The sample has around 69,000 clones; about 73% are singletons. Sequenced material: PBMCs. The receptors were sampled from a woman between 50 and 59 years old in good health and CMV-seropositive. The CDR3 runs from the conserved cysteine through the conserved F or W. D genes are given only for firm matches. Expanded clones get a size class; other rows say once, few or many, or leave the size out.

j_call d_call cdr3_length clone_size v_call cdr3_nt cdr3_aa
TRBJ1-1 TRBD1 12 - TRBV30 TGTGCCGGGGACAGGGTGAACACTGAAGCTTTCTTT CAGDRVNTEAFF
TRBJ1-6 - 14 medium-sized TRBV30 TGTGCCTGGAGTGTACAGGGAGATAATTCACCCCTCCACTTT CAWSVQGDNSPLHF
TRBJ2-7 TRBD1 14 - TRBV10-3 TGTGCCATCAGTGCTAGTGACAGGGGGATCGAGCAGTACTTC CAISASDRGIEQYF
TRBJ1-5 - 18 - TRBV5-8 TGTGCCAGCAGCTTGGGAGCTACCCTACACTATAGCAATCAGCCCCAGCATTTT CASSLGATLHYSNQPQHF
TRBJ2-7 - 11 few TRBV5-6 TGTGCCAGGATTAGAGTTTACGAGCAGTACTTC CARIRVYEQYF
TRBJ1-3 TRBD1 15 - TRBV9 TGTGCCAGCAGCGCAGGGACAGTCGGGGGAAACACCATATATTTT CASSAGTVGGNTIYF
TRBJ2-3 TRBD1 17 once TRBV5-1 TGCGCCAGCTCTCCTAGTAGGGGGACAGGGTACCCAGATACGCAGTATTTT CASSPSRGTGYPDTQYF
TRBJ2-7 TRBD2 14 - TRBV10-1 TGCGCCAGCAGTCCTAGGACTAGGGCCTACGAGCAGTACTTC CASSPRTRAYEQYF
TRBJ1-4 - 14 - TRBV18 TGTGCCAGCTCAGGAGGACAGTTTAATGAAAAACTGTTTTTT CASSGGQFNEKLFF
TRBJ1-1 TRBD1 15 - TRBV11-1 TGTGCCAGCAGCTTAACAGGGGGATCGAACACTGAAGCTTTCTTT CASSLTGGSNTEAFF
TRBJ1-1 - 13 - TRBV11-3 TGTGCCAGCAGCTTAGGGGCGAACACTGAAGCTTTCTTT CASSLGANTEAFF
TRBJ1-2 TRBD1 15 - TRBV28 TGTGCCAGCAGTTACCAGAACAGGGGGGCCTATGGCTACACCTTC CASSYQNRGAYGYTF
TRBJ2-2 TRBD1 13 - TRBV6-1 TGTGCCAGCCGTCGGCAGGGGGACGGGGAGCTGTTTTTT CASRRQGDGELFF
TRBJ1-2 - 15 few TRBV15 TGTGCCACCAGCACCCCATCGTTAGCTAACTATGGCTACACCTTC CATSTPSLANYGYTF
TRBJ1-1 - 15 - TRBV4-3 TGCGCCAGCAGCCAAGATAGCACAGCGGACACTGAAGCTTTCTTT CASSQDSTADTEAFF
TRBJ2-1 TRBD2 15 - TRBV5-1 TGCGCCAGCAGCAGGGGAGCTAGCGGGAGCGCAGAGCAGTTCTTC CASSRGASGSAEQFF
TRBJ1-5 TRBD1 13 - TRBV28 TGTGCCAGCAGGGGGACAGGGAGCTGGTCCCAGCATTTT CASRGTGSWSQHF
TRBJ1-3 - 15 - TRBV28 TGTGCCAGCAGGGGTGGCGGTGTCTCTGGAAACACCATATATTTT CASRGGGVSGNTIYF
TRBJ2-2 TRBD2 16 - TRBV19 TGTGCCAGTAGTATAGGGGAGGGAGGCGGCACCGGGGAGCTGTTTTTT CASSIGEGGGTGELFF
TRBJ2-6 - 15 few TRBV6-6 TGTGCCAGCAGGATGGGCCACTCTGGGGCCAACGTCCTGACTTTC CASRMGHSGANVLTF
TRBJ2-6 TRBD1 15 - TRBV19 TGTGCCAGTACGGGGACAGTGGCTGGGGCCAACGTCCTGACTTTC CASTGTVAGANVLTF
TRBJ1-2 - 16 - TRBV7-9 TGTGCCAGCAGCACCGGGACCGGGGGGGGAAACTATGGCTACACCTTC CASSTGTGGGNYGYTF
TRBJ2-1 TRBD2 13 - TRBV9 TGTGCCAGCAGCGGGGGGACTAGCGGGGTGGGGTTCTTC CASSGGTSGVGFF
TRBJ2-7 - 12 - TRBV19 TGTGCCAGTAGCGGGGATACCTACGAGCAGTACTTC CASSGDTYEQYF
TRBJ1-2 TRBD1 17 - TRBV13 TGTGCCAGCAGCTCTCGGACAGGGAAATTAACTAACTATGGCTACACCTTC CASSSRTGKLTNYGYTF
TRBJ2-7 - 15 - TRBV14 TGTGCCAGCAGCCAAGATTACGGGGTGGTCTACGAGCAGTACTTC CASSQDYGVVYEQYF
TRBJ2-7 - 14 - TRBV9 TGTGCCAGCAGCGTTGGGGGGGCGGACAACGAGCAGTACTTC CASSVGGADNEQYF
TRBJ2-7 - 12 - TRBV7-9 TGTGCCAGCTTGGGGCGCTCCTACGAGCAGTACTTC CASLGRSYEQYF
TRBJ1-2 - 14 - TRBV5-8 TGTGCCAGCAGCTTGAGGACAGACATCTATGGCTACACCTTC CASSLRTDIYGYTF
TRBJ1-1 - 15 - TRBV6-5 TGTGCCAGCAGATCCTCGGGGAGGAGGGACACTGAAGCTTTCTTT CASRSSGRRDTEAFF
TRBJ1-2 - 14 - TRBV5-1 TGCGCCAGCAGCTTGGGGCAGAGGACTGATGGCTACACCTTC CASSLGQRTDGYTF
TRBJ2-1 TRBD2 16 - TRBV7-9 TGTGCCAGCAGCTTGCGTCGCCCTAGCGGGGGGGATGAGCAGTTCTTC CASSLRRPSGGDEQFF
TRBJ2-1 TRBD1 16 few TRBV19 TGTGCCAGTAGTCATTCGGACAGGGAGTTTCGGAATGAGCAGTTCTTC CASSHSDREFRNEQFF
TRBJ1-2 TRBD1 15 - TRBV5-4 TGTGCCAGCAGCTTAGGACAGGGGTTTAACTATGGCTACACCTTC CASSLGQGFNYGYTF
TRBJ2-3 - 13 - TRBV9 TGTGCCAGCAGCGGGCTTAGCACAGATACGCAGTATTTT CASSGLSTDTQYF